This T cell receptor (beta chain) is from a study of OX40 agonist ivuxolimab in advanced cancers. Study-level results: There was clonal expansion of CD4+ and CD8+ blood T cells by week 6 at 0.1 to 3.0 mg/kg.

Method: immunoSEQ multiplex PCR; TCRdb's copy keeps in-frame clones and lacks some. The data show about 83,000 clones, roughly 85% seen once. A note on this clone: Its antigen is not known.

The receptor was derived from an adult with an advanced solid tumor such as melanoma, head and neck, liver or kidney cancer. The material sequenced was CD4+ or CD8+ T cells sorted from blood, taken in a trial of the OX40 agonist ivuxolimab.

The CDR3 sequence: CASSLSQGGTGNTIYF. In DNA, the CDR3 is TGTGCCAGCAGCTTATCCCAGGGTGGTACTGGAAACACCATATATTTT. The rearrangement joins TRBV7-2 to TRBJ1-3; perhaps TRBD1 as D (5 bases). Looked up from germline, CDR1 is SGHTA and CDR2 is FQGNSA. V lost 2 bases and J 2 bases, leaving 13 bases between the germline ends. This CDR3 has 16 residues. The complete variable domain, with remaining parts taken from reference TRBV7-2 and TRBJ1-3, reads GAGVSQSPSNKVTEKGKDVELRCDPISGHTALYWYRQSLGQGLEFLIYFQGNSAPDKSGLPSDRFSAERTGGSVSTLTIQRTQQEDSAVYLCASSLSQGGTGNTIYFGEGSWLTVV.